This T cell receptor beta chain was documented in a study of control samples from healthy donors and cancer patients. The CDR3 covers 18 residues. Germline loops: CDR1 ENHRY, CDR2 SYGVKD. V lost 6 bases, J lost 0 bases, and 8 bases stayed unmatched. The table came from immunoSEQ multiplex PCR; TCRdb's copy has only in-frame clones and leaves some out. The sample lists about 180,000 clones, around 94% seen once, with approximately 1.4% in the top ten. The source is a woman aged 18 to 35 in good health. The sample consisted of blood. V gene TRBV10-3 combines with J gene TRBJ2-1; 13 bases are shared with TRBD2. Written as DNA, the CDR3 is TGTGCCATCAGGAAAATTGGGACTAGCGGGAACTCCTACAATGAGCAGTTCTTC. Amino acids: CAIRKIGTSGNSYNEQFF.